This entry features one T cell receptor beta chain sequence. Authors' processing steps: Amplification of reference gene primers provided the estimated nucleated cell counts. Libraries were prepared by immunoSEQ multiplex PCR; TCRdb keeps only in-frame clonotypes and omits some of them. D and trimming were read from the DNA, whereas the V and J calls and clone size are those reported in that table. The sample contains some 220,000 clones, around 82% of which appear only once. The germline V and J ends were trimmed by 5 bases and 2 bases, with 12 bases remaining between them. From germline, CDR1 is GTSNPN and CDR2 SVGIG (reference sequence). CDR3 length equals 14 residues. These data originate in a study of blood T cell repertoires in COVID-19. Study-wide context: Researchers got acute and convalescent COVID-19 samples from the United States, Italy and Spain. PBMCs, B-cell-depleted T cells, or T cells provided the cDNA or gDNA that made up the material.

The rearrangement uses TRBV30 and TRBJ1-4; a possible D gene is TRBD1 (6 bases). The sequenced sample was peripheral blood. This TCR was recovered from a woman in her sixties or seventies with acute or convalescent COVID-19. The CDR3 sequence is CAWEQGRTNEKLFF. In DNA form, the CDR3 reads TGTGCCTGGGAACAGGGCCGGACTAATGAAAAACTGTTTTTT.